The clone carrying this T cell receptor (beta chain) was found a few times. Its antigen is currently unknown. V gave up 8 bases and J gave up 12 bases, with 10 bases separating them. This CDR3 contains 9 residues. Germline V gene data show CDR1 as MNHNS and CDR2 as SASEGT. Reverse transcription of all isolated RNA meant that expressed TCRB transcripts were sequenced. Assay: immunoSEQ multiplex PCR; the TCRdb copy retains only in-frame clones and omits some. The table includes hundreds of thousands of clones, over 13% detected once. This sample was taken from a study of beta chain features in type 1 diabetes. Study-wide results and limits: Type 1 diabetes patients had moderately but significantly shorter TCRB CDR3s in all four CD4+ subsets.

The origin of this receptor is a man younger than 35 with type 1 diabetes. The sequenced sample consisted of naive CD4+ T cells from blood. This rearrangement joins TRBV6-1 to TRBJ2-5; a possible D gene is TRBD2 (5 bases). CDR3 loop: CASGREKYF. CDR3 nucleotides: TGTGCCAGCGGCCGGGAAAAGTACTTC.